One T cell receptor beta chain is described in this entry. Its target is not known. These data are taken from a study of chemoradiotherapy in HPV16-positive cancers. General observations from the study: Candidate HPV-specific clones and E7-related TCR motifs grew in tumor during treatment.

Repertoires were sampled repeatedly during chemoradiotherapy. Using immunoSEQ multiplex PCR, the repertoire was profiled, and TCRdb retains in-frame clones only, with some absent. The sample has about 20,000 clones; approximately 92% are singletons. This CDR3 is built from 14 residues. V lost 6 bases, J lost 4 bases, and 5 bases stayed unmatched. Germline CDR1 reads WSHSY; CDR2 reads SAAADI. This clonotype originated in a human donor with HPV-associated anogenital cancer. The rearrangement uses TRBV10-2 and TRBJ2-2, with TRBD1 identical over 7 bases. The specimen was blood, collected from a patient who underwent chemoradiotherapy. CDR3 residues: CASRLDRPTGELFF. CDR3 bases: TGCGCCAGCAGACTGGACAGGCCCACCGGGGAGCTGTTTTTT.